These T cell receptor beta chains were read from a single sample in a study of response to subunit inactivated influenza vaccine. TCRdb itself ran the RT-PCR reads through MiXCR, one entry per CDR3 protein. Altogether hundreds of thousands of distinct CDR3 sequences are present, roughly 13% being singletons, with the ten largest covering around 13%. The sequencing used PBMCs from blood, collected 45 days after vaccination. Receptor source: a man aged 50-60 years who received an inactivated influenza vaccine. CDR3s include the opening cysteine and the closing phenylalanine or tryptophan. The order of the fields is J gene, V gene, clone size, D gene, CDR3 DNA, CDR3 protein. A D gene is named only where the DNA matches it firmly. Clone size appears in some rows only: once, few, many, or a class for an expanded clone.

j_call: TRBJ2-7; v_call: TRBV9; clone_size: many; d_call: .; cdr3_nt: TGTGCCAGCAGCGCCGGGCCAGAATACTACGAGCAGTACTTC; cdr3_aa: CASSAGPEYYEQYF
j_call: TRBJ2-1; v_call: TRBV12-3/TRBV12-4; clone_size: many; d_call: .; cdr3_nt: TGTGCCAGCAGCCCGGAAGTCCAAACTCACAATGAGCAGTTCTTC; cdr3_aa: CASSPEVQTHNEQFF
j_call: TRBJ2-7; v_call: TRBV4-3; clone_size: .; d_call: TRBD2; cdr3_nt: TGCGCCAGCAGCCAACACGCCGGGAGGAAATCCTACGAGCAGTACTTC; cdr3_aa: CASSQHAGRKSYEQYF
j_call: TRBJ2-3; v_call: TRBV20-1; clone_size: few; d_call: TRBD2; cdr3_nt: TGCAGTGCTAGGGGACTAGCGGGAGCGAGCACAGATACGCAGTATTTT; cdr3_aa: CSARGLAGASTDTQYF
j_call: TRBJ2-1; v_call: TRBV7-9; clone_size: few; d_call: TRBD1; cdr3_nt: TGTGCCAGCTTGCCAGACCCGGGACAGGGATCGAATGAGCAGTTCTTC; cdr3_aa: CASLPDPGQGSNEQFF
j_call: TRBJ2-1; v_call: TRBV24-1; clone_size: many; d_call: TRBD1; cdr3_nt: TGTGCCACCAGTGAACCTTCAGGGGGCCGGGGTCGTGAGCAGTTCTTC; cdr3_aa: CATSEPSGGRGREQFF
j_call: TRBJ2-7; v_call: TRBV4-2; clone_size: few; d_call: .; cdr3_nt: TGTGCCAGCAGCCCAATCCCCAGGGACGCTGAGGACTACGAGCAGTACTTC; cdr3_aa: CASSPIPRDAEDYEQYF
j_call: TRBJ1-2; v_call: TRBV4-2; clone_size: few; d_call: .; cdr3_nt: TGTGCCAGCAGCCCAAACCCTACCGAGACCTATGGCTACACCTTC; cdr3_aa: CASSPNPTETYGYTF
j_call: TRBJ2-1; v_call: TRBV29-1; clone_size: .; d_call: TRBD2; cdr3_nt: TGCAGCGCTGCAAGCGGGAGGGACTACAATGAGCAGTTCTTC; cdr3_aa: CSAASGRDYNEQFF
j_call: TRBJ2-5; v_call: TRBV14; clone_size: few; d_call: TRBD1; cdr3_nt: TGTGCCAGCAGCCTCCCAGGGGGCGCCGGGACCCAGTACTTC; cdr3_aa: CASSLPGGAGTQYF
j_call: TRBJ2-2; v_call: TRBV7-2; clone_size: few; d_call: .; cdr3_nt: TGTGCCAGCAGCTCCCGGGCGGTCTCCGCCGGGGAGCTGTTTTTT; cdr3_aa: CASSSRAVSAGELFF
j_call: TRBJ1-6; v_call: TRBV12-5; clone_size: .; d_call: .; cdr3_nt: TGTGCTAGTGGGGGTTCACCCCTCCACTTT; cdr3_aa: CASGGSPLHF
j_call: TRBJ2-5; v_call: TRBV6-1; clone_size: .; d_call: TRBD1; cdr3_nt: TGTGCCAGCAGTGAAACTACAGGGGGGCAAGAGACCCAGTACTTC; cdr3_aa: CASSETTGGQETQYF
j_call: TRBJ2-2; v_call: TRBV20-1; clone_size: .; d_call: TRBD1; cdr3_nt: TGCAGTGCTAGAGATATGACAGGGAAAACCGGGGAGCTGTTTTTT; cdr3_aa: CSARDMTGKTGELFF
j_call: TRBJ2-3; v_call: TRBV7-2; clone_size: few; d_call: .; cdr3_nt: TGTGCCAGCAGCTTAGTCCGGACAGCCCCTTCCTCAGATACGCAGTATTTT; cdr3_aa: CASSLVRTAPSSDTQYF
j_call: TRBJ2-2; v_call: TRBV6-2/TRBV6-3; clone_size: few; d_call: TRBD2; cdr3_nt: TGTGCCAGCAGCCACGGGGGGGCAACCGGGGAGCTGTTTTTT; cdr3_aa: CASSHGGATGELFF
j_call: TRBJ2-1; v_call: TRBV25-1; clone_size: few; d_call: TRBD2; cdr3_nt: TGTGCCAGCACCCCAGCGGGAGGGTCCTACAATGAGCAGTTCTTC; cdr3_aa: CASTPAGGSYNEQFF
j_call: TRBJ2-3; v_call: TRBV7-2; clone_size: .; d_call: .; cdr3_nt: TGTGCCAGCAGCTTATCCAGCATACCCACAGATACGCAGTATTTT; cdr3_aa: CASSLSSIPTDTQYF
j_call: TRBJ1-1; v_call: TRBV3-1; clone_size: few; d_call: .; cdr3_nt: TGTGCCAGCAGCCAAGAACAAGGCGGGGGATGTACTGAAGCTTTCTTT; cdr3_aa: CASSQEQGGGCTEAFF
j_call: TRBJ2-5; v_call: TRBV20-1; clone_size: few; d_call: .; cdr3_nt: TGCAGTGCTAGAACGGATGTCCCGGAGACCCAGTACTTC; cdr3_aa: CSARTDVPETQYF
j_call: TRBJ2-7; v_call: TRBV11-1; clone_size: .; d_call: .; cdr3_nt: TGTGCCAGCAGCTTAGAAGGGGTCCACGAGCAGTACTTC; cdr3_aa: CASSLEGVHEQYF
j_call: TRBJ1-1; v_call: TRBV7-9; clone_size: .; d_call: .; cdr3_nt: TGTGCCAGCAGCTCCAGAACAGGTCGTGCTGAAGCTTTCTTT; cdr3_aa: CASSSRTGRAEAFF